This TCR beta chain was observed in a study of T cell repertoires in cytomegalovirus infection. Study-wide context: Public signatures in TCR beta pointed to CMV infection and matching HLA type. General study results and limits: The response measured ex vivo was dominated by TCR beta clonotypes (HLA-C-restricted and CMV-specific). Individuals carrying CMV plus the relevant HLA were identified by cumulative frequency of public TCR beta families.

A few counts support this clonotype. Its antigen is unidentified. Trimming shortened V by 0 bases and J by 6 bases, and 9 bases separated the two germline ends. The CDR3 extends over 13 amino acids. Germline V gene sequence: CDR1 DFQATT, CDR2 SNEGSKA (reference sequence). TCRdb re-analysed the reads in MiXCR, keeping a single row per CDR3 protein. The sample includes around 440,000 distinct CDR3 sequences, around 11% of them seen just once. This sequence joins TRBV20-1 and TRBJ1-5; no clear D gene. The source is a human donor in good health (CMV status not recorded). Some clones in this sample may be carry-over from other donors' samples. The sample consisted of PBMCs. CDR3: CSARDSRVQPQHF. The CDR3 bases are TGCAGTGCTAGAGATAGTAGGGTTCAGCCCCAGCATTTT.